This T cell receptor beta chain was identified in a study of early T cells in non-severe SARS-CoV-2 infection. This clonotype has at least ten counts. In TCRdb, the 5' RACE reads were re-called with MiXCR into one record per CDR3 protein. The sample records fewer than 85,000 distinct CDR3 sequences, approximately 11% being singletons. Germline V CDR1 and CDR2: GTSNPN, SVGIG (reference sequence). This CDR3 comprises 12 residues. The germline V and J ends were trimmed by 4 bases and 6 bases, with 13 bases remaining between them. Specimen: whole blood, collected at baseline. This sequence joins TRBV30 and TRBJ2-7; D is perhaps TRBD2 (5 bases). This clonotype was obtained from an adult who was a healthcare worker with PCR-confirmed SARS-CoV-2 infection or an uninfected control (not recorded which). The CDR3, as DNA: TGTGCCTGGACCCCCTCGGGGATCGAGCAGTACTTC. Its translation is CAWTPSGIEQYF.